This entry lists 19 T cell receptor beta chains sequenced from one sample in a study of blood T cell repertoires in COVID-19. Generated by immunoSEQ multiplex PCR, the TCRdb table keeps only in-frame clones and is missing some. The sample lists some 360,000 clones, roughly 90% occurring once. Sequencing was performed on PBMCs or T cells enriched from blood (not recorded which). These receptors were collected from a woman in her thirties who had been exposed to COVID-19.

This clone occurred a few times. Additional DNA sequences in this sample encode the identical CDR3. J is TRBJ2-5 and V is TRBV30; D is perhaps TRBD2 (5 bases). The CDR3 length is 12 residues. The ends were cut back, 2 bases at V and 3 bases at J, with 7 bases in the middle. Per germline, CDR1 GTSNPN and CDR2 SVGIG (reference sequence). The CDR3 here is CAWSSGKETQYF. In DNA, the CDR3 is TGTGCCTGGAGTAGCGGCAAAGAGACCCAGTACTTC.

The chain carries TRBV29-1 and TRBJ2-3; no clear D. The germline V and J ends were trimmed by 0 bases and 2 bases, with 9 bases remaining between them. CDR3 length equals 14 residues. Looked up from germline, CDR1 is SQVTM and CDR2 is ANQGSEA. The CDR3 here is CSVEERLITDTQYF. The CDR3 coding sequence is TGCAGCGTTGAAGAGAGGCTTATCACAGATACGCAGTATTTT.

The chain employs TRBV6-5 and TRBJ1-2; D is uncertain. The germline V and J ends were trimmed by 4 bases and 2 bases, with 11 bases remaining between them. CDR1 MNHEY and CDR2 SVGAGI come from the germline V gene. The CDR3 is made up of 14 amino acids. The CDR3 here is CASSSRRLNYGYTF. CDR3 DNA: TGTGCCAGCAGTTCGCGCAGACTGAACTATGGCTACACCTTC.

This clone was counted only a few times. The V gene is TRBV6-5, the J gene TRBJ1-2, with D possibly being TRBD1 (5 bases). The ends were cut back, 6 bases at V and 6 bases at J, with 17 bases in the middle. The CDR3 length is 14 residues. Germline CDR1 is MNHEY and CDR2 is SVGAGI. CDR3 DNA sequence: TGTGCCAGCAGGGTGACAGCGGGCAGCAATGGCTACACCTTC. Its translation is CASRVTAGSNGYTF.

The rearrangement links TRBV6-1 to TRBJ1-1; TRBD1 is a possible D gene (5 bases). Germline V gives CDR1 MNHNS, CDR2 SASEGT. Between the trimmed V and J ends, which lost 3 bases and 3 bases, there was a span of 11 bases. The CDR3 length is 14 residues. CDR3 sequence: CASSEPGRDTEAFF. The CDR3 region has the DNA TGTGCCAGCAGTGAGCCAGGGAGGGACACTGAAGCTTTCTTT.

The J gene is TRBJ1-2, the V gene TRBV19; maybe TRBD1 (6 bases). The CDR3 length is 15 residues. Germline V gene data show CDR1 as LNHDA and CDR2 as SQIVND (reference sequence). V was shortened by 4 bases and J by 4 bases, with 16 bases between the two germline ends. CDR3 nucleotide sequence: TGTGCCAGTAGTAACGACAGAGGGGGGGGCTATGGCTACACCTTC. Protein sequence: CASSNDRGGGYGYTF.

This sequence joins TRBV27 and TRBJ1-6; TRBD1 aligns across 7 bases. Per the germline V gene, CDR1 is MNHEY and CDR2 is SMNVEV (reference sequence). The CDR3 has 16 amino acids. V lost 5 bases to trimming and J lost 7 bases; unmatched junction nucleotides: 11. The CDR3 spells CASSHSTGRNNSPLHF. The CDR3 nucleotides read TGTGCCAGCAGTCACTCGACAGGGAGGAACAATTCACCCCTCCACTTT.

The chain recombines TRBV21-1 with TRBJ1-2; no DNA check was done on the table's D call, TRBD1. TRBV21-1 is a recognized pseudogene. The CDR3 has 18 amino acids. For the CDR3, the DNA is TGTGCCAGCAGCAAAGCCTTCAACCGGGACAGGGGCTGTGATGGCTACACCTTC. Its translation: CASSKAFNRDRGCDGYTF.

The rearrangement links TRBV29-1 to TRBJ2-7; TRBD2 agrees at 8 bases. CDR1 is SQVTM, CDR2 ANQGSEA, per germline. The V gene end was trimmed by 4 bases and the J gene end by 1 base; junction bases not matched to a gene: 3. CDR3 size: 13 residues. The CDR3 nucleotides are TGCAGCGTTGCTCGACTAGCGTCCTACGAGCAGTACTTC. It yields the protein CSVARLASYEQYF.

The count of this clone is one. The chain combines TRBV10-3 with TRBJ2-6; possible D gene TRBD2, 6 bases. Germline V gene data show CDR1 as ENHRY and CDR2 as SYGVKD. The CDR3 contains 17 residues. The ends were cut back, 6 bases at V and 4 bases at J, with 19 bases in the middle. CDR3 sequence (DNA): TGTGCCATCAGCTTGACGGGAGTCCCGGGAGGGGCCAACGTCCTGACTTTC. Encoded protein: CAISLTGVPGGANVLTF.

In nucleotides, the CDR3 is TGTGCCAGCAGCCAAGAGGGGCTAACTGGAAACACCATATATTTT. Its translation: CASSQEGLTGNTIYF. The J gene is TRBJ1-3, the V gene TRBV3-1 (or the pseudogene TRBV3-2); TRBD1 is a possible D gene (5 bases). The length of the CDR3 is 15 residues. Trimming cost V 0 bases and J 2 bases, with 8 bases left between them. Per germline, CDR1 LGHDT and CDR2 YNNKEL (reference sequence).

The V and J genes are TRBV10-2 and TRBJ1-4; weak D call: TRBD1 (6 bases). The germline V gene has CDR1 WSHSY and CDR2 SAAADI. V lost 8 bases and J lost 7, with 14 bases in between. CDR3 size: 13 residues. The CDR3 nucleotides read TGCGCCAGCTTAAGGGGGTTCGGTGAAAAACTGTTTTTT. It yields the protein CASLRGFGEKLFF.

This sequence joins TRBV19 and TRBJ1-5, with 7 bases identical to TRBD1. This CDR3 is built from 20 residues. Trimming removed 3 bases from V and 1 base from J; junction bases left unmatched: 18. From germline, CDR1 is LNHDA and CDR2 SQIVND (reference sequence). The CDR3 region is CASSMGTGDTGRMSNQPQHF. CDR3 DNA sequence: TGTGCCAGTAGTATGGGAACAGGGGACACGGGTCGAATGAGCAATCAGCCCCAGCATTTT.

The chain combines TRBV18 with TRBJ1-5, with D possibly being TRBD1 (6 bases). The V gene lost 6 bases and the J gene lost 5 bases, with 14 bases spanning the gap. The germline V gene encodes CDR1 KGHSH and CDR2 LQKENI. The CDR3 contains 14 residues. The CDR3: CASSPQGRDQPQHF. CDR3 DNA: TGTGCCAGCTCTCCCCAGGGGAGAGATCAGCCCCAGCATTTT.

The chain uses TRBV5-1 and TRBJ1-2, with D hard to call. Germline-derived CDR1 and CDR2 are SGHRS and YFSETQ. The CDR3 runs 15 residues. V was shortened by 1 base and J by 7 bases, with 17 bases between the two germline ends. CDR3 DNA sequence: TGCGCCAGCAGCTTGAGACCCGGGAACGGTGGTGGCTACACCTTC. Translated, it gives CASSLRPGNGGGYTF.

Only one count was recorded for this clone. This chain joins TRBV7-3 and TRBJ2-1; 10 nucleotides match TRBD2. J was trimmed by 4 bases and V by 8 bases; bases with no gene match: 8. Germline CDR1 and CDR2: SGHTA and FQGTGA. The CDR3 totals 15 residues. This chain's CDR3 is CASASILAGYNEQFF. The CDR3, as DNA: TGTGCCAGCGCTAGCATACTAGCGGGGTACAATGAGCAGTTCTTC.

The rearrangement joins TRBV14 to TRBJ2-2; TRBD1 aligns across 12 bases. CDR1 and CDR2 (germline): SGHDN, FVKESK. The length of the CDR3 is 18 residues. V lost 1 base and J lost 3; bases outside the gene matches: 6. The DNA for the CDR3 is TGTGCCAGCAGCCAAGGGGACAGGGGGCGTACGGACACCGGGGAGCTGTTTTTT. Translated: CASSQGDRGRTDTGELFF. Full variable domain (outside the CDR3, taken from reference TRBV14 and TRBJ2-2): EAGVTQFPSHSVIEKGQTVTLRCDPISGHDNLYWYRRVMGKEIKFLLHFVKESKQDESGMPNNRFLAERTGGTYSTLKVQPAELEDSGVYFCASSQGDRGRTDTGELFFGEGSRLTVL.

CDR3 sequence reads: CASSLGREAEAFF. The DNA of the CDR3 is TGTGCCAGCAGTTTAGGCAGGGAGGCTGAAGCTTTCTTT. The chain uses TRBV27 and TRBJ1-1; TRBD1 is a possible D gene (5 bases). Trimming stripped 2 bases from V and 6 bases from J, with 10 bases between. CDR3 length: 13 amino acids. Looked up from germline, CDR1 is MNHEY and CDR2 is SMNVEV (reference sequence).

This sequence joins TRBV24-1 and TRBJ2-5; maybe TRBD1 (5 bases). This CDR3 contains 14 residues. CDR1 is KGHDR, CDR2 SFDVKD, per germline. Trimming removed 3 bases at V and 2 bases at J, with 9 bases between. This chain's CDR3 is CATSDADRQETQYF. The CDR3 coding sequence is TGTGCCACCAGTGATGCAGACAGACAAGAGACCCAGTACTTC.